This TCR beta chain was recovered during a study of T cells in Graves' hyperthyroidism and ophthalmopathy. Study background: Specimen type is peripheral blood, collected at initial diagnosis prior to any treatment.

No progression to ophthalmopathy during 18 months of follow-up defined stable disease. V lost 0 bases and J 3 bases, leaving 5 bases between the germline ends. CDR1 is MGHRA and CDR2 is YSYEKL in the germline V gene. The CDR3 runs to 14 residues. From RNA transcripts, TCR beta CDR3 regions were amplified. A set of HTBI primers served as the primers for a first-round RT-PCR of the TCR CDR3. TCRdb called the multiplex PCR reads again in MiXCR, with one record for every CDR3 protein. The sample has 540,000 or so distinct CDR3 sequences; more than 15% are singletons. Material for sequencing was blood. The clonotype originates from a woman younger than 45 with Graves' hyperthyroidism. The gene calls are TRBV4-1 and TRBJ2-2; no definite D call. CDR3 nucleotides: TGCGCCAGCAGCCAAGATGGGCACACCGGGGAGCTGTTTTTT. Translated, it gives CASSQDGHTGELFF.